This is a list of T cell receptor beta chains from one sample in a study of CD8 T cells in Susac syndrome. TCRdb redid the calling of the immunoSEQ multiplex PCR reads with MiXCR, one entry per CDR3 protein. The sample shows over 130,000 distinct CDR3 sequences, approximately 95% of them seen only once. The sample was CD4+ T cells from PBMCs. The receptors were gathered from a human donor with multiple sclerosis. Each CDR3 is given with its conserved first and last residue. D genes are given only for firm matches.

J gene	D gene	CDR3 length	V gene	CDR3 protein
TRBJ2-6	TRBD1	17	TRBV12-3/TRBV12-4	CASSRDRGDSGANVLTF
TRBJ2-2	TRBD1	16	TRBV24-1	CATSEAGGMNTGELFF
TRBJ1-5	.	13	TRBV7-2	CASSLAGWEPQHF
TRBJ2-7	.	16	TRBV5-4	CASSRGDRPAAYEQYF
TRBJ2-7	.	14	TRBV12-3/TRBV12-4	CASSPGRRIYEQYF
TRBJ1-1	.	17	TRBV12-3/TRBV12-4	CASSLPGHTTLNTEAFF
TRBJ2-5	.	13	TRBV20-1	CSARRDHQETQYF
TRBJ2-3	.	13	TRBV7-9	CASTQSMVDTQYF
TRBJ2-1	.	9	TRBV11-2	CASGPPQFF
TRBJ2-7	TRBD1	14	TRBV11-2	CASSPIRGQQEQYF
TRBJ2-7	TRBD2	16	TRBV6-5	CASSYSTSGATYEQYF
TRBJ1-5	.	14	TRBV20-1	CSARVTSGVSPQHF
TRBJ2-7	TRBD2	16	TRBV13	CASRPSSGRVGGEQYF
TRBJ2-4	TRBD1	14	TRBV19	CASSNMGQANIQYF
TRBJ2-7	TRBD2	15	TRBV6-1	CASRFRLAGDYEQYF
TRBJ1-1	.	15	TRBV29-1	CSVEPTGRGNTEAFF
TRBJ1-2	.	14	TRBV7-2	CASSSTVANYGYTF
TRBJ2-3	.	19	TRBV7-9	CASSGRPGGVGSSTDTQYF
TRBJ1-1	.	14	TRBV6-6	CATCLGGGNTEAFF
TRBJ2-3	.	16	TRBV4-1	CASSQLDLISTDTQYF
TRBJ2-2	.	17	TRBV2	CASSEGGGQGGAGELFF
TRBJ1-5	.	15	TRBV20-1	CSARGTVNSNQPQHF
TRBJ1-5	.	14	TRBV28	CASTSAGANQPQHF
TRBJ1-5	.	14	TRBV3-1	CASSASGGGQPQHF
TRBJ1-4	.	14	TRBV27	CASRNTATNEKLFF
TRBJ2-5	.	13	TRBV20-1	CSANPNQRETQYF
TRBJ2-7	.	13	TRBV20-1	CSAKDYPSYEQYF
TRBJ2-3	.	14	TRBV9	CASSVVLAADTQYF
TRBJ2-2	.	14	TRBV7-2	CASSRDQNTGELFF
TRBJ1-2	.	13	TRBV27	CASSPPGFYGYTF
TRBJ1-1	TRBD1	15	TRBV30	CAWSPGTGLNTEAFF
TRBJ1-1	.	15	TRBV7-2	CASSLSAGRDTEAFF